This T cell receptor beta chain is from a study of OX40 agonist ivuxolimab in advanced cancers. Study overall: Ivuxolimab, an antibody acting as an agonist of OX40 (CD134), was used to treat patients. Of mixed ages from about 20 to 80 and averaging around 60 years, the group was roughly 83% male.

Here immunoSEQ multiplex PCR was the method, and the copy in TCRdb shows in-frame clones only, minus some. The sample includes tens of thousands of clones, 85% to 95% of them seen just once. To note about this clone: What it recognizes is unknown.

Findings of the study overall: Fewer expanded clones were found on average in CD4+ than in CD8+ T cells.

This CDR3 is built from 16 residues. J lost 5 bases, V lost 2 bases, and 11 bases had no gene match. Germline loops: CDR1 LGHNA, CDR2 YNFKEQ. The sequence derives from an adult with an advanced solid tumor such as melanoma, head and neck, liver or kidney cancer. The V and J genes are TRBV4-2 and TRBJ2-7; 8 nucleotides align to TRBD2. This specimen was CD4+ or CD8+ T cells sorted from blood, taken in a trial of the OX40 agonist ivuxolimab. The DNA for the CDR3 is TGTGCCAGCAGCCAAAGTGCTAGCGGGCCGTTCGACGAGCAGTACTTC. This codes for CASSQSASGPFDEQYF.